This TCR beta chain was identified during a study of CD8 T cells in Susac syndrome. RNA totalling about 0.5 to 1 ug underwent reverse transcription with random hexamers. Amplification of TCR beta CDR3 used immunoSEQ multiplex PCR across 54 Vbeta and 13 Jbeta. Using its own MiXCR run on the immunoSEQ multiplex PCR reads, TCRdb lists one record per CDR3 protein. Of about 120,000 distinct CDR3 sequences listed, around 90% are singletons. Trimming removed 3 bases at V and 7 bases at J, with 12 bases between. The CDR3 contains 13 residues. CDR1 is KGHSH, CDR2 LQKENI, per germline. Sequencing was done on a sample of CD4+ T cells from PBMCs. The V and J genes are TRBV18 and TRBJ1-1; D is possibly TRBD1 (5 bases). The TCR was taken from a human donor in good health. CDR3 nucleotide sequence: TGTGCCAGCTCACCGGAGGGGAAGAATGAAGCTTTCTTT. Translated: CASSPEGKNEAFF.